This TCR beta chain was identified during a study of human T cells and chemical hapten exposure. Study observations and caveats: Positively correlated with patch test score were the counts of PT1 expanded TCRs.

Via MiXCR, TCRdb re-called the RACE reads, giving one row per CDR3 protein. This repertoire shows roughly 38,000 distinct CDR3 sequences, around a tenth found once; its top ten account for over 20%. The time point here: patch test 3, about 24 weeks after DPC sensitization. Treatment defined: therapeutic diphenylcyclopropenone sensitization with weekly scalp DPC. Unfractionated whole blood served as the source for total RNA extraction. The CDR3 runs to 16 residues. In its sample, this clonotype was seen many times. No antigen is known for it. The source of this sequence is a man in his fifties with alopecia areata. Some clones in this sample may be carry-over from other donors' samples. The chain employs TRBV21-1 and TRBJ2-1; the table names TRBD2, a call not compared with the DNA. TRBV21-1 is recorded as a pseudogene. The specimen comprised whole blood, sampled in connection with sensitization to the hapten diphenylcyclopropenone (DPC). Here the CDR3 DNA reads TGTGCCAGCAGCAAGGGCCAGCGGACTTACTACAATGAGCAGTTCTTC. Encoded protein: CASSKGQRTYYNEQFF.